The 23 T cell receptor beta chains reported below all come from one sample, sequenced in a study of cytomegalovirus exposure and HLA in healthy donors. Primers: 60 Vbeta forward and 13 Jbeta reverse. Profiling relied on immunoSEQ multiplex PCR, and the TCRdb table lists in-frame clones only, not all of them. The data show around 94,000 clones, about four fifths seen once. The sequencing sample was made of PBMCs. The origin of the receptors is a man aged 18 to 29 in good health and CMV-seronegative.

This clone turned up a few times. The CDR3 nucleotides are TGCAGCGTCCGACAGGGAGCTAACTATGGCTACACCTTC. Protein: CSVRQGANYGYTF. The chain is built from TRBV29-1 and TRBJ1-2; 7 bases are a match to TRBD1. The germline V gene encodes CDR1 SQVTM and CDR2 ANQGSEA. CDR3 size: 13 residues. V was clipped by 6 bases and J by 0 bases; unmatched bases: 4.

CDR3 DNA sequence: TGTGCCATTACCCCCCGGAGCTCCTACAATGAGCAGTTCTTC. Its translation is CAITPRSSYNEQFF. V gene TRBV25-1 combines with J gene TRBJ2-1; no clear D gene. This CDR3 contains 14 residues. Deletions cut 10 bases from V and 0 bases from J, with 13 bases between. Germline lookup yields CDR1 MGHDK and CDR2 SYGVNS.

The chain has TRBV7-9 and TRBJ1-1; 7 bases align to TRBD1. Germline values: CDR1 SEHNR, CDR2 FQNEAQ (reference sequence). The CDR3 totals 14 residues. The ends lost 1 base at V and 8 bases at J; junction bases unmatched: 7. In DNA, the CDR3 is TGTGCCAGCAGCTTAGGTGTGACAGGGAGCGAAGCTTTCTTT. It codes for CASSLGVTGSEAFF.

This clone was detected only once. The rearrangement joins TRBV2 to TRBJ2-7; D is undetermined. Germline loops: CDR1 SNHLY, CDR2 FYNNEI. The CDR3 is made up of 11 amino acids. V shed 6 bases and J shed 3 bases, with 6 bases lying between them. CDR3 protein: CASRFYYEQYF. DNA of the CDR3: TGTGCCAGCAGGTTTTACTACGAGCAGTACTTC.

CDR3 nucleotide sequence: TGTGCCTGGACCCACCTACAGGGATTCGCCCAAGCTTTCTTT. Its translation: CAWTHLQGFAQAFF. The chain joins TRBV30 to TRBJ1-1, with D perhaps matching TRBD1 (6 bases). The CDR3 runs to 14 residues. The germline V gene has CDR1 GTSNPN and CDR2 SVGIG (reference sequence). V was pared by 4 bases and J by 9 bases, with 21 bases between.

J is TRBJ2-7 and V is TRBV5-5, with D possibly matching TRBD1 (5 bases). Trimming removed 3 bases from V and 0 bases from J, with 13 bases in between. The CDR3 totals 15 residues. Per germline, CDR1 SGHKS and CDR2 YYEKEE (reference sequence). For the CDR3, the DNA is TGTGCCAGCAGCTCAGGGTTATATGGCTCCTACGAGCAGTACTTC. Its translation is CASSSGLYGSYEQYF.

The V gene is TRBV28, the J gene TRBJ1-2, with TRBD1 as a possible D gene (6 bases). Germline loops: CDR1 MDHEN, CDR2 SYDVKM. CDR3 size: 16 residues. V was clipped by 3 bases and J by 6 bases, with 20 bases between them. The CDR3 region is CASSFGRGGTSHGYTF. Written as DNA, the CDR3 is TGTGCCAGCAGTTTCGGCAGGGGTGGTACATCTCATGGCTACACCTTC.

This clone came up once. The V and J genes are TRBV7-9 and TRBJ1-1, with a possible D match to TRBD1 (5 bases). With 5 bases removed from V and 3 bases from J, the gap between germline ends came to 13 bases. The CDR3 runs to 14 residues. From germline, CDR1 is SEHNR and CDR2 FQNEAQ (reference sequence). CDR3 bases: TGTGCCAGCAGCCTGGTGGGGGGACACACTGAAGCTTTCTTT. Its translation is CASSLVGGHTEAFF.

The J gene is TRBJ1-1, the V gene TRBV7-6; the D gene is possibly TRBD1 (6 bases). The CDR3 sequence is 14 residues long. Between the trimmed V and J ends, which lost 4 bases and 0 bases, there was a span of 9 bases. In germline, CDR1 is SGHVS, CDR2 FNYEAQ. The CDR3, as DNA: TGTGCCAGCAGCTCGACAGGCGTGAACACTGAAGCTTTCTTT. Its translation is CASSSTGVNTEAFF. Looking up the rest from reference TRBV7-6 and TRBJ1-1 gives the full variable domain: GAGVSQSPRYKVTKRGQDVALRCDPISGHVSLYWYRQALGQGPEFLTYFNYEAQQDKSGLPNDRFSAERPEGSISTLTIQRTEQRDSAMYRCASSSTGVNTEAFFGQGTRLTVV.

The chain couples TRBV11-2 to TRBJ2-7; 9 bases line up with TRBD2. The CDR3 is made up of 16 amino acids. CDR1 is SGHAT, CDR2 FQNNGV, per germline. Trimming removed 3 bases from V and 2 bases from J; junction bases left unmatched: 8. CDR3 sequence reads: CASSFWSSGATYEQYF. The CDR3 coding sequence is TGTGCCAGCAGCTTCTGGTCTAGCGGGGCGACCTACGAGCAGTACTTC.

V and J are TRBV29-1 and TRBJ2-5; a weak D match, TRBD1 (5 bases). Looked up from germline, CDR1 is SQVTM and CDR2 is ANQGSEA. Trimming took 6 bases from V and 2 from J, leaving 13 bases between them. The CDR3 runs 13 residues. CDR3 loop: CSVPRAGQETQYF. The CDR3 DNA is TGCAGCGTCCCCCGGGCAGGGCAAGAGACCCAGTACTTC.

This chain uses TRBV5-4 with TRBJ2-4, with D perhaps matching TRBD2 (6 bases). V lost 0 bases and J lost 1, with 17 bases in between. CDR1 and CDR2 (germline): SGHNT, YYREEE (reference sequence). The CDR3 is made up of 18 amino acids. CDR3 in amino acids: CASSLGRPREFAKNIQYF. The DNA for the CDR3 is TGTGCCAGCAGCTTGGGAAGGCCCCGGGAGTTCGCCAAAAACATTCAGTACTTC.

The rearrangement links TRBV10-2 to TRBJ2-7; TRBD2 matches at 10 bases. Per the germline V gene, CDR1 is WSHSY and CDR2 is SAAADI. V dropped 8 bases and J dropped 12; count of bases not matched to a gene: 13. There are 13 residues in the CDR3. The CDR3 sequence: CASVGLAGGVTYF. In nucleotides, the CDR3 is TGCGCCAGCGTGGGGTTAGCGGGAGGAGTCACGTACTTC.

The rearrangement joins TRBV28 to TRBJ2-7, with D possibly TRBD1 on 5 matching bases. V lost 4 bases and J 0 bases, leaving 19 bases between the germline ends. The germline gives CDR1 MDHEN, CDR2 SYDVKM. The CDR3 extends over 17 amino acids. The CDR3 DNA sequence: TGTGCCAGCAGTTCATATCGACAGTGGCCGCGCTCCTACGAGCAGTACTTC. This sequence encodes CASSSYRQWPRSYEQYF. Supplemented by reference TRBV28 and TRBJ2-7, the full variable domain reads DVKVTQSSRYLVKRTGEKVFLECVQDMDHENMFWYRQDPGLGLRLIYFSYDVKMKEKGDIPEGYSVSREKKERFSLILESASTNQTSMYLCASSSYRQWPRSYEQYFGPGTRLTVT.

The genes are TRBV5-8 and TRBJ2-5, with 9 bases lining up with TRBD1. V shed 3 bases and J 2 bases; nucleotides not matched to a gene: 8. Germline assignment: CDR1 SGHTS and CDR2 YDEGEE. This CDR3 is built from 16 residues. CDR3 DNA sequence: TGTGCCAGCAGCTCCGGGACAGGGTCCCAACAAGAGACCCAGTACTTC. Its translation: CASSSGTGSQQETQYF.

This chain uses TRBV28 with TRBJ2-2, with D tentatively TRBD2 (5 bases). In germline, CDR1 is MDHEN, CDR2 SYDVKM. This CDR3 is 14 amino acids long. Trimming removed 5 bases at V and 4 bases at J, with 11 bases between. CDR3 DNA: TGTGCCAGCAGTCCCCGGACTTTCACCGGGGAGCTGTTTTTT. It translates to CASSPRTFTGELFF.

This chain uses TRBV9 with TRBJ2-1; D is possibly TRBD1 (6 bases). V was trimmed by 0 bases and J by 8 bases, leaving 9 bases between them. Germline V gives CDR1 SGDLS, CDR2 YYNGEE. This CDR3 has 13 amino acids. CDR3 residues: CASSVVHRDEQFF. The DNA of the CDR3 is TGTGCCAGCAGCGTAGTTCACAGGGATGAGCAGTTCTTC.

The chain is built from TRBV29-1 and TRBJ1-1, with TRBD1 as a possible D gene (5 bases). V shed 1 base and J shed 9 bases, with 9 bases lying between them. CDR1 and CDR2 (germline): SQVTM, ANQGSEA. The CDR3 loop spans 11 amino acids. This chain's CDR3 is CSVEGGLKAFF. The DNA of the CDR3 is TGCAGCGTTGAAGGGGGACTGAAAGCTTTCTTT.

CDR3 region: CASSLVIGTGEEDTQYF. The CDR3 nucleotides read TGCGCCAGCAGCTTGGTGATAGGGACAGGCGAGGAAGATACGCAGTATTTT. The rearrangement joins TRBV5-1 to TRBJ2-3, with 8 bases that match TRBD1. The junction had 11 bases not matched to a gene; V was cut back by 0 bases and J by 5 bases. The CDR3 length is 17 residues. Per germline, CDR1 SGHRS and CDR2 YFSETQ.

This clone was found once. J is TRBJ1-5 and V is TRBV28; tentative D call: TRBD1 (6 bases). Germline V gene data show CDR1 as MDHEN and CDR2 as SYDVKM. This CDR3 comprises 16 residues. With 6 bases removed from V and 2 bases from J, the gap between germline ends came to 17 bases. CDR3 sequence reads: CASRILQGFGNQPQHF. CDR3 coding DNA: TGTGCCAGCAGGATCCTACAGGGCTTCGGCAATCAGCCCCAGCATTTT.

This chain uses TRBV6-4 with TRBJ2-5, with 16 positions matching TRBD2. The CDR3 has 16 amino acids. CDR1 and CDR2 (germline): MRHNA, SNTAGT. After removal of 4 bases from V and 5 bases from J, the junction contained 4 bases not matched to a gene. The CDR3 nucleotides read TGTGCCAGCAGTGCGGGACTAGCGGGAGGGCTCGAGACCCAGTACTTC. Residues: CASSAGLAGGLETQYF.

The gene calls are TRBV5-6 and TRBJ1-1; tentative D call: TRBD1 (6 bases). This CDR3 has 12 residues. Trimming took 2 bases from V and 11 from J, leaving 13 bases between them. Germline CDR1 reads SGHDT; CDR2 reads YYEEEE. The CDR3 sequence: CASSFLGARAFF. CDR3 nucleotide sequence: TGTGCCAGCAGCTTTTTGGGGGCGAGGGCTTTCTTT.

CDR3 bases: TGTGCCAGCAGCTCGTACACTGAAGCTTTCTTT. Its translation: CASSSYTEAFF. The chain links TRBV7-3 to TRBJ1-1; D call uncertain. This CDR3 contains 11 residues. The germline V gene encodes CDR1 SGHTA and CDR2 FQGTGA. The V end lost 4 bases, the J end lost 3 bases, and 3 bases lay between the germline ends.